This T cell receptor (beta chain) was profiled in a study of naive and memory T cell subsets. An equimolar mix of two oligonucleotides served as the beta constant-region primer for TRBC1 and TRBC2. TCRdb reprocessed the UMI-ligation and nested PCR reads via MiXCR and lists one record per CDR3 protein. The data show tens of thousands of distinct CDR3 sequences, about 6.5% seen once. Germline values: CDR1 DFQATT, CDR2 SNEGSKA (reference sequence). CDR3 length: 15 residues. V was pared by 0 bases and J by 7 bases, with 16 bases between. The receptor's source is a human donor in good health. Sequencing used central memory CD4+ T cells from blood. The genes are TRBV20-1 and TRBJ2-1; D perhaps matches TRBD2 (5 bases). The CDR3 protein is CSAREGGPPDNEQFF. As DNA, the CDR3 is TGCAGTGCTAGAGAAGGAGGCCCCCCGGATAATGAGCAGTTCTTC.